This is a list of T cell receptor beta chains from one sample in a study of OX40 agonist ivuxolimab in advanced cancers. Repertoires were generated with immunoSEQ multiplex PCR, while TCRdb's copy carries only in-frame clones and drops some. This table holds some 50,000 clones, 75% to 85% found once. This sample comprised CD4+ or CD8+ T cells sorted from blood, obtained in a trial of the OX40 agonist ivuxolimab. Receptors originate from an adult with an advanced solid tumor such as melanoma, head and neck, liver or kidney cancer. Both conserved end residues are part of each CDR3. A D gene is named only where the DNA matches it firmly. A clone size is listed for some rows: how often the clone was seen (once, few, many), or a class if it is expanded.

>NA|TRBV19|NA|TRBJ2-5
CAVPFSTPQYF
TGTGCCGTACCGTTCTCGACTCCCCAGTACTTC
>NA|TRBV5-1|few|TRBJ2-1
CASSSEGGLVNEQFF
TGCGCCAGCAGCTCGGAGGGGGGTTTGGTAAATGAGCAGTTCTTC
>NA|TRBV7-6|NA|TRBJ2-7
CASSDGPSYEQYF
TGTGCCAGCAGTGACGGGCCCTCCTACGAGCAGTACTTC
>NA|TRBV5-1|NA|TRBJ1-1
CASSRGPQNTEAFF
TGCGCCAGCAGCCGGGGACCCCAGAACACTGAAGCTTTCTTT
>NA|TRBV30|NA|TRBJ2-7
CAWRQRQYF
TGTGCCTGGAGGCAGCGGCAGTACTTC
>NA|TRBV27|NA|TRBJ2-7
CASSLQRTYEQYF
TGTGCCAGCAGTCTGCAGAGAACCTACGAGCAGTACTTC
>TRBD2|TRBV2|NA|TRBJ2-7
CASSVTSGSFYEQYF
TGTGCCAGCAGTGTAACTAGCGGGTCTTTTTACGAGCAGTACTTC
>NA|TRBV4-1|NA|TRBJ2-3
CASSQGARHRTDTQYF
TGCGCCAGCAGCCAAGGTGCCCGGCACAGAACAGATACGCAGTATTTT
>TRBD1|TRBV19|NA|TRBJ2-7
CASSLQGAIHEQYF
TGTGCCAGTAGTCTCCAGGGGGCGATCCACGAGCAGTACTTC
>NA|TRBV11-2|NA|TRBJ2-3
CASSLDLGTDTQYF
TGTGCCAGCAGCTTAGACCTTGGGACAGATACGCAGTATTTT
>TRBD1|TRBV5-1|NA|TRBJ2-1
CASSLGSGTGGYNEQFF
TGCGCCAGCAGCTTGGGGTCCGGGACAGGAGGCTACAATGAGCAGTTCTTC